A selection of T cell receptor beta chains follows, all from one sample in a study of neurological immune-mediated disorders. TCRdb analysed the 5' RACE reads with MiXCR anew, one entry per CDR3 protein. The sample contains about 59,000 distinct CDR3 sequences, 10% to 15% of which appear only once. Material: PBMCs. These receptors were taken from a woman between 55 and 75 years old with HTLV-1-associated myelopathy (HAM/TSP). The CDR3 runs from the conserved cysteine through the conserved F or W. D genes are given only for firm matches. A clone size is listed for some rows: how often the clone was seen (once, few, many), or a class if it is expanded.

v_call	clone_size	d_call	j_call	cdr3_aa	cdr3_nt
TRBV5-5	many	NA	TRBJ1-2	CASSLALQGWGYGYTF	TGTGCCAGCAGCTTGGCGCTCCAGGGGTGGGGCTATGGCTACACCTTC
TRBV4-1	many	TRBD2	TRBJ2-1	CASSHISKRETNEQFF	TGCGCCAGCAGCCACATCTCCAAGCGGGAGACCAATGAGCAGTTCTTC
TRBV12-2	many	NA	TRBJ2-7	CASRPNRDWIHEQYF	TGTGCAAGTCGCCCCAACAGGGATTGGATCCACGAGCAGTACTTC
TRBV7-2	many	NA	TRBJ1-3	CASSVDSLSGNTIYF	TGTGCCAGCAGCGTAGACAGCCTTTCTGGAAACACCATATATTTT
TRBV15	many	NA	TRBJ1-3	CATSPGPLLSGNTIYF	TGTGCCACCAGCCCAGGACCGCTTCTCTCTGGAAACACCATATATTTT
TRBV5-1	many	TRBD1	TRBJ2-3	CASTPGQNTDTQYF	TGCGCCAGCACCCCGGGACAGAACACAGATACGCAGTATTTT
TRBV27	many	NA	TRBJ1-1	CASSLYRTSTPRAYNTEAFF	TGTGCCAGCAGTTTATATCGGACGTCGACCCCCCGGGCTTATAACACTGAAGCTTTCTTT
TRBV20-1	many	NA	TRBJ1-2	CSAPGDYGYTF	TGCAGTGCTCCAGGGGACTATGGCTACACCTTC
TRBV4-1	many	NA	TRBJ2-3	CASSQDPQGRGTQYF	TGCGCCAGCAGCCAAGATCCCCAGGGGCGGGGTACGCAGTATTTT
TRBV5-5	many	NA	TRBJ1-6	CASSLTEDPRNSPLHF	TGTGCCAGCAGCTTGACAGAAGACCCCCGGAATTCACCCCTCCACTTT
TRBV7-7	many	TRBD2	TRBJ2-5	CASSPAGGGETQYF	TGTGCCAGCAGCCCAGCGGGAGGAGGGGAGACCCAGTACTTC
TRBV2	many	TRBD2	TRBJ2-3	CASSRLAGESTDTQYF	TGTGCCAGCAGTAGACTAGCGGGAGAGTCCACAGATACGCAGTATTTT
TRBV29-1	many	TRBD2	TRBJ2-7	CSVVTGTSGRSEQYF	TGCAGCGTGGTGACCGGGACTAGCGGGAGGAGCGAGCAGTACTTC
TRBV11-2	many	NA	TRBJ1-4	CASSLNRWNEKLFF	TGTGCCAGCAGCTTAAACAGGTGGAATGAAAAACTGTTTTTT
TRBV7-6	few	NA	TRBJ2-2	CASSLVGARNTGELFF	TGTGCCAGCAGCTTAGTGGGAGCTCGGAACACCGGGGAGCTGTTTTTT
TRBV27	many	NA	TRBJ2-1	CASSFPPSQFF	TGTGCCAGCAGTTTCCCACCCAGTCAGTTCTTC
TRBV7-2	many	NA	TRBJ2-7	CASSLLWVYEQYF	TGTGCCAGCAGCTTATTATGGGTCTACGAGCAGTACTTC
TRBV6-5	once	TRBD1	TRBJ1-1	CASSYSWTGGLWNTEAFF	TGTGCCAGCAGTTACTCCTGGACAGGGGGCCTCTGGAACACTGAAGCTTTCTTT
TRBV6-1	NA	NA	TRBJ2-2	CASSEIARGELFF	TGTGCCAGCAGTGAAATAGCACGGGGGGAGCTGTTTTTT
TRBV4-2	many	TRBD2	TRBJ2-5	CASSHSSGGQETQYF	TGTGCCAGCAGCCATTCTAGCGGGGGCCAAGAGACCCAGTACTTC
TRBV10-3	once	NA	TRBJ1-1	CAINEEVGTEAFF	TGTGCCATCAACGAAGAAGTGGGTACTGAAGCTTTCTTT
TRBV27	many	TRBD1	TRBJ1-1	CASSFLTQGGTEAFF	TGTGCCAGCAGTTTCCTGACACAGGGGGGCACTGAAGCTTTCTTT
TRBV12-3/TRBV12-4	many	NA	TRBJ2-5	CASSSRADQETQYF	TGTGCCAGCAGCTCCAGGGCCGACCAAGAGACCCAGTACTTC
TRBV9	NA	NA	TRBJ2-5	CSSSVERANTPLGETQYF	TGTTCTAGCAGCGTAGAAAGAGCGAACACACCCTTGGGGGAGACCCAGTACTTC
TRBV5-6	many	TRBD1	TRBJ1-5	CASSAGQGYRPQHF	TGTGCCAGCAGCGCAGGACAGGGGTATCGGCCCCAGCATTTT
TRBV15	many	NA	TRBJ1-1	CATSREDAGVMTEAFF	TGTGCCACCAGCAGAGAAGATGCGGGGGTGATGACTGAAGCTTTCTTT
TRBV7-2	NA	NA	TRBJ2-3	CASSRGGRGAASTDTQYF	TGTGCCAGCAGTCGAGGAGGAAGAGGGGCAGCGAGCACAGATACGCAGTATTTT
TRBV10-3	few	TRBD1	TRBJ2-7	CAVWSGQGSYEQYF	TGTGCCGTCTGGTCGGGACAGGGTTCTTACGAGCAGTACTTC
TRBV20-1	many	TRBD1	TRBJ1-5	CSARATGTGQPQHF	TGCAGTGCTAGAGCGACAGGGACGGGGCAGCCCCAGCATTTT
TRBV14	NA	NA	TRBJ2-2	CASSPYFTGELFF	TGTGCCAGCAGCCCGTACTTCACCGGGGAGCTGTTTTTT
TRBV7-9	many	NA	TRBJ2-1	CASRPTKWRTPGEYNEQFF	TGTGCCAGCAGGCCCACTAAGTGGAGGACGCCAGGGGAATACAATGAGCAGTTCTTC
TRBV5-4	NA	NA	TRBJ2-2	CASSPMTGGTGSCFF	NA
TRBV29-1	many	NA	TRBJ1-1	CSVEGTLNTEAFF	TGCAGCGTTGAGGGGACATTGAACACTGAAGCTTTCTTT
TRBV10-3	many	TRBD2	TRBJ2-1	CAISLAGEENEQFF	TGTGCCATCAGTCTAGCGGGAGAGGAAAATGAGCAGTTCTTC
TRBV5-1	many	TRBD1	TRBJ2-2	CASSSGQGFGTGELFF	TGCGCCAGCAGCTCGGGACAGGGGTTTGGCACCGGGGAGCTGTTTTTT
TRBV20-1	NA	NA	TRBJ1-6	CSVGSYNSPLHF	TGCAGTGTAGGGTCCTATAATTCACCCCTCCACTTT
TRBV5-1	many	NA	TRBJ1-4	CASSLWPVGEKLFF	TGCGCCAGCAGCTTGTGGCCTGTAGGAGAAAAACTGTTTTTT
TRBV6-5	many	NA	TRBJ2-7	CASSYQNRVNEQYF	TGTGCCAGCAGTTACCAGAACAGGGTTAACGAGCAGTACTTC
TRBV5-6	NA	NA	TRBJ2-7	CATRIGQISSHEQYF	TGTGCCACCAGGATAGGTCAGATAAGCTCCCACGAGCAGTACTTC
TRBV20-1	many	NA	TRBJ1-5	CSARQYSNQPQHF	TGCAGTGCTAGACAGTATAGCAATCAGCCCCAGCATTTT
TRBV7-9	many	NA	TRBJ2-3	CASSRGGSEDTQYF	TGTGCCAGCAGCCGCGGAGGGAGCGAAGATACGCAGTATTTT
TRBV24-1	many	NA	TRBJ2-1	CATSGSRERRDNEQFF	TGTGCCACCAGTGGGTCAAGGGAAAGGAGAGACAATGAGCAGTTCTTC
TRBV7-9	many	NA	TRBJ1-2	CASSFQRGTPNYGYTF	TGTGCCAGCAGCTTCCAGCGGGGGACCCCTAACTATGGCTACACCTTC
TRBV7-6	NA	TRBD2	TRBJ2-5	CASRRTSGNQETQYF	TGTGCCAGCAGACGGACTAGCGGAAACCAAGAGACCCAGTACTTC
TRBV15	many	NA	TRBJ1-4	CATSRDRRAANEKLFF	TGTGCCACCAGCAGAGATCGCAGGGCGGCAAATGAAAAACTGTTTTTT
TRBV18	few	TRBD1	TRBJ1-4	CASSSWTGEKLFF	TGTGCCAGCTCATCTTGGACAGGTGAAAAACTGTTTTTT
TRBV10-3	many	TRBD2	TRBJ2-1	CAISESRGTSGSNEQFF	TGTGCCATCAGTGAGTCGAGGGGGACTAGCGGGAGTAATGAGCAGTTCTTC
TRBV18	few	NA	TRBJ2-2	CASYREGTGELFF	TGTGCCAGCTACCGTGAGGGCACCGGGGAGCTGTTTTTT
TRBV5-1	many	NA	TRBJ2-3	CASSGEVGLDTQYF	TGCGCCAGCAGTGGCGAGGTTGGGCTAGATACGCAGTATTTT
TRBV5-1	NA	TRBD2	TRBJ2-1	CASSTATSGSPYNEQFF	TGCGCCAGCAGCACAGCGACTAGCGGGAGCCCCTACAATGAGCAGTTCTTC
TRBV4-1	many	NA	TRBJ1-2	CASSPEVALGIRGYTF	TGCGCCAGCAGCCCAGAGGTCGCCCTAGGGATACGCGGCTACACCTTC
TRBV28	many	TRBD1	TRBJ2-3	CASSSSPGQGHSSTDTQYF	TGTGCCAGCAGTTCTTCCCCGGGACAGGGACACTCTAGCACAGATACGCAGTATTTT
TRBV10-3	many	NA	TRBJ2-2	CAIKGFGNTGELFF	TGTGCCATCAAAGGTTTCGGGAACACCGGGGAGCTGTTTTTT
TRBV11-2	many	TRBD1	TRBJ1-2	CASSSLGTGYNYGYTF	TGTGCCAGCAGCTCCTTGGGGACAGGGTATAACTATGGCTACACCTTC
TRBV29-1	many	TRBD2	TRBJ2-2	CSPVAGVYTGELFF	TGCAGCCCCGTAGCGGGAGTCTACACCGGGGAGCTGTTTTTT